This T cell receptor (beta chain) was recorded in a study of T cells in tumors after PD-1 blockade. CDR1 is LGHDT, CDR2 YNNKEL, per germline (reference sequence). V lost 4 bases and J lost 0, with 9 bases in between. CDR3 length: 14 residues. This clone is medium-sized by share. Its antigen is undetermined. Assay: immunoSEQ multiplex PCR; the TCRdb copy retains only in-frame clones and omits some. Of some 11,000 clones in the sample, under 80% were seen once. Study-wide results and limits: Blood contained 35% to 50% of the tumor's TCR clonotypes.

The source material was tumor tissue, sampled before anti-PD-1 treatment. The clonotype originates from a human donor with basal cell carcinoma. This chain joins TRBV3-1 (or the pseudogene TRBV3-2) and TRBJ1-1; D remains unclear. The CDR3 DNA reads TGTGCCAGCAGCCGCAGTTACATGAACACTGAAGCTTTCTTT. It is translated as CASSRSYMNTEAFF.